Following are 16 T cell receptor beta chains from one sample sequenced in a study of graft-versus-host responses after intestinal transplantation. Produced via immunoSEQ multiplex PCR; TCRdb's table is partial and in-frame only. The sample has roughly 23,000 clones; about 45% are singletons. Responders (about 200,000, CFSE-labeled) met about 200,000 stimulators that were irradiated and violet-dye-labeled. The sequencing used alloreactive CD8+ T cells from a mixed lymphocyte reaction culture, collected before transplantation. Regarding subset: CFSE-low proliferating T cells sorted from roughly six-day pre-transplant mixed lymphocyte reaction (GvH or HvG direction). All receptors derive from a human patient who was an organ donor for intestinal transplantation.

The V gene is TRBV11-2, the J gene TRBJ2-7; D not certain. CDR1 is SGHAT, CDR2 FQNNGV, per germline. The CDR3 runs 13 residues. V lost 1 base, J lost 1 base, and 5 bases lay in between. The CDR3 is CASSLVSSYEQYF. The CDR3 DNA is TGTGCCAGCAGCTTAGTCTCGTCCTACGAGCAGTACTTC.

A few counts support this clone. The chain is built from TRBV6-5 and TRBJ2-7; no definite D call. Between the trimmed V and J ends, which lost 2 bases and 3 bases, there was a span of 2 bases. There are 11 residues in the CDR3. Germline V CDR1 and CDR2: MNHEY, SVGAGI. Here the CDR3 reads CASSYVYEQYF. CDR3 coding DNA: TGTGCCAGCAGTTACGTCTACGAGCAGTACTTC.

This clone was observed a few times. The rearrangement joins TRBV4-2 to TRBJ2-7, with TRBD1 matching 9 bases. After removal of 3 bases from V and 2 bases from J, the junction contained 2 bases not matched to a gene. Germline V lookup: CDR1 LGHNA, CDR2 YNFKEQ. The length of the CDR3 is 14 residues. CDR3 sequence: CASSQTGGAYEQYF. CDR3 in DNA: TGTGCCAGCAGCCAGACAGGGGGAGCCTACGAGCAGTACTTC.

This clone was observed a few times. CDR3 sequence reads: CAWSVLSYEQYF. The DNA for the CDR3 is TGTGCCTGGAGTGTCTTGTCCTACGAGCAGTACTTC. The chain joins TRBV30 to TRBJ2-7; no definite D call. The CDR3 loop spans 12 amino acids. Germline lookup yields CDR1 GTSNPN and CDR2 SVGIG (reference sequence). Trimming took 0 bases from V and 1 from J, leaving 4 bases between them. Drawing the rest from reference TRBV30 and TRBJ2-7, the complete variable domain is SQTIHQWPATLVQPVGSPLSLECTVEGTSNPNLYWYRQAAGRGLQLLFYSVGIGQISSEVPQNLSASRPQDRQFILSSKKLLLSDSGFYLCAWSVLSYEQYFGPGTRLTVT.

The chain links TRBV6-5 to TRBJ2-1, with a possible D match to TRBD1 (6 bases). The ends were cut back, 7 bases at V and 2 bases at J, with 9 bases in the middle. The CDR3 is made up of 13 amino acids. Germline CDR1 and CDR2: MNHEY and SVGAGI. CDR3 residues: CASTAGAYNEQFF. The CDR3 DNA reads as TGTGCCAGCACGGCAGGGGCCTACAATGAGCAGTTCTTC.

This clone was observed a handful of times. The chain employs TRBV4-3 and TRBJ2-7; D gene unclear. The CDR3 length is 14 residues. Trimming cost V 0 bases and J 0 bases, with 6 bases left between them. Germline lookup yields CDR1 LGHNA and CDR2 YSLEER. CDR3 loop: CASSQDAYSYEQYF. CDR3 sequence (DNA): TGCGCCAGCAGCCAAGATGCCTACTCCTACGAGCAGTACTTC.

This clone was counted between two and nine times. V is TRBV28 and J is TRBJ2-7, with no clear D. The CDR3 extends over 14 amino acids. V lost 3 bases and J 3 bases, leaving 12 bases between the germline ends. CDR1 and CDR2 from the germline V gene are MDHEN and SYDVKM. The CDR3 DNA reads TGTGCCAGCAGTTTCCCACGGTCAGGCTACGAGCAGTACTTC. Amino acid sequence: CASSFPRSGYEQYF.

The rearrangement joins TRBV5-8 to TRBJ1-1, with 10 bases aligning to TRBD1. Germline-derived CDR1 and CDR2 are SGHTS and YDEGEE. The CDR3 contains 15 residues. With 3 bases clipped from V and 2 bases from J, the junction kept 4 bases outside the gene matches. Here the CDR3 reads CASSWTGGVNTEAFF. The CDR3 nucleotides are TGTGCCAGCAGCTGGACAGGGGGGGTAAACACTGAAGCTTTCTTT. Complete variable domain (other parts from reference TRBV5-8 and TRBJ1-1): EAGVTQSPTHLIKTRGQQATLRCSPISGHTSVYWYQQALGLGLQFLLWYDEGEERNRGNFPPRFSGRQFPNYSSELNVNALELEDSALYLCASSWTGGVNTEAFFGQGTRLTVV.

The chain is built from TRBV19 and TRBJ2-1; 9 bases match TRBD2. This CDR3 has 17 residues. Looked up from germline, CDR1 is LNHDA and CDR2 is SQIVND (reference sequence). J was trimmed by 3 bases and V by 5 bases; bases with no gene match: 11. The CDR3 spells CASSSLAGVVLYNEQFF. CDR3 sequence (DNA): TGTGCCAGTAGTTCCTTAGCGGGAGTTGTTCTCTACAATGAGCAGTTCTTC.

The chain carries TRBV29-1 and TRBJ2-7; D perhaps matches TRBD2 (6 bases). V lost 4 bases, J lost 4 bases, and 14 bases lay in between. Germline V CDR1 and CDR2: SQVTM, ANQGSEA. The CDR3 runs to 13 residues. CDR3 DNA: TGCAGCGTTGTGGGAGGCCTGGGGTACGAGCAGTACTTC. Protein: CSVVGGLGYEQYF.

This clone was seen only a few times. The V call is TRBV6-1, the J call TRBJ2-2; 7 bases are a match to TRBD2. The V gene's germline CDR1 is MNHNS and CDR2 SASEGT. This CDR3 contains 15 residues. The ends lost 1 base at V and 6 bases at J; junction bases unmatched: 5. The CDR3 DNA reads as TGTGCCAGCAGTGAAGAAGCTGGGGGGGCCGGGGAGCTGTTTTTT. Amino acid sequence: CASSEEAGGAGELFF.

The chain couples TRBV6-6 to TRBJ2-5; the D call may be TRBD1 or TRBD2 (6 bases each). The V end was cut by 7 bases, the J end by 5 bases, with 17 bases between. Looked up from germline, CDR1 is MNHNY and CDR2 is SVGAGI (reference sequence). The CDR3 totals 14 residues. CDR3: CASTKRGGRETQYF. The CDR3, as DNA: TGTGCCAGCACCAAAAGAGGGGGGCGTGAGACCCAGTACTTC.

This clone was observed a few times. The rearrangement joins TRBV4-1 to TRBJ1-5; tentatively, D is TRBD1 (6 bases). V lost 0 bases and J lost 5, with 11 bases in between. There are 15 residues in the CDR3. Per germline, CDR1 MGHRA and CDR2 YSYEKL. The CDR3 here is CASSQDAAGDQPQHF. CDR3 in DNA: TGCGCCAGCAGCCAAGATGCGGCAGGGGATCAGCCCCAGCATTTT.

The genes are TRBV5-4 and TRBJ2-1, with D uncertain. V lost 3 bases and J lost 5, with 15 bases in between. The CDR3 runs to 15 residues. Germline V gene data show CDR1 as SGHNT and CDR2 as YYREEE (reference sequence). The CDR3 region is CASSWMGKMNNEQFF. CDR3 nucleotide sequence: TGTGCCAGCAGCTGGATGGGGAAAATGAACAATGAGCAGTTCTTC.

This clone has just a few counts. Here the CDR3 DNA reads TGTGCCAGCAGCCCCTGGGGGGCCCAAGAGACCCAGTACTTC. Translated: CASSPWGAQETQYF. The chain combines TRBV9 with TRBJ2-5, with D perhaps matching TRBD1 or TRBD2 (6 bases each). CDR1 is SGDLS, CDR2 YYNGEE, per germline. CDR3 length: 14 residues. Trimming removed 4 bases at V and 1 base at J, with 11 bases between.

Relative to its sample, this clone is medium-sized (0.01 to 0.1%). The chain combines TRBV5-1 with TRBJ2-7; D not resolved. Trimming took 3 bases from V and 3 from J, leaving 4 bases between them. CDR3 length: 11 residues. The V gene's germline CDR1 is SGHRS and CDR2 YFSETQ. CDR3 in DNA: TGCGCCAGCAGCTCCCTCTACGAGCAGTACTTC. Encoded protein: CASSSLYEQYF.